The clone carrying this TCR beta chain was seen only a few times. This record comes from a study of T cell responses to AZD1222 COVID-19 vaccine. Germline values: CDR1 SGHNT, CDR2 YYREEE (reference sequence). V was pared by 3 bases and J by 4 bases, with 11 bases of the junction left unmatched. The CDR3 spans 16 residues. The data were produced by immunoSEQ multiplex PCR, yet TCRdb's version contains in-frame clones alone and is incomplete. The table includes more than 85,000 clones, about 81% detected once. The source of this sequence is an adult in good health. V usage is TRBV5-4 and J usage is TRBJ2-7, with 9 bases identical to TRBD2. Sequenced here: peripheral blood, sampled on day 0 of AZD1222 vaccination. The CDR3 loop is CASSWVAGVNSYEQYF. CDR3 DNA: TGTGCCAGCAGCTGGGTAGCGGGGGTAAATAGTTACGAGCAGTACTTC.